This TCR beta chain was recorded in a study of sequential checkpoint blockade in melanoma. Across the study: Each arm's sequence ended with maintenance nivolumab.

Sequenced by immunoSEQ multiplex PCR; TCRdb stores in-frame clones only, minus some. The sample carries 40,000 or so clones, about nine tenths recorded once. Germline V lookup: CDR1 SEHNR, CDR2 FQNEAQ (reference sequence). The CDR3 runs 11 residues. As for treatment: randomized to nivolumab then ipilimumab (arm A) or the reverse (arm B). Patients had received no earlier DNA-damaging chemotherapy. PBMC sorting kept live CD3+CD8+ cells without CD19 or CD56. There are a few counts of this clone. A junction boundary mismatches the germline segment, possibly from a read error. The sequenced sample was CD8+ T cells sorted from blood (inferred from file names), obtained from a patient given nivolumab and ipilimumab in sequence. This chain uses TRBV7-9 with TRBJ2-7, with a possible D match to TRBD1 (5 bases). This TCR derives from a human donor with melanoma. The CDR3 nucleotides are TGTGCCAGCAGCTTTGGGAATGACAGACGGTGG. It specifies CASSFGNDRRW. Together with reference TRBV7-9 and TRBJ2-7, the CDR3 gives the full variable domain: DTGVSQNPRHKITKRGQNVTFRCDPISEHNRLYWYRQTLGQGPEFLTYFQNEAQLEKSRLLSDRFSAERPKGSFSTLEIQRTEQGDSAMYLCASSFGNDRRWGPGTRLTVT.